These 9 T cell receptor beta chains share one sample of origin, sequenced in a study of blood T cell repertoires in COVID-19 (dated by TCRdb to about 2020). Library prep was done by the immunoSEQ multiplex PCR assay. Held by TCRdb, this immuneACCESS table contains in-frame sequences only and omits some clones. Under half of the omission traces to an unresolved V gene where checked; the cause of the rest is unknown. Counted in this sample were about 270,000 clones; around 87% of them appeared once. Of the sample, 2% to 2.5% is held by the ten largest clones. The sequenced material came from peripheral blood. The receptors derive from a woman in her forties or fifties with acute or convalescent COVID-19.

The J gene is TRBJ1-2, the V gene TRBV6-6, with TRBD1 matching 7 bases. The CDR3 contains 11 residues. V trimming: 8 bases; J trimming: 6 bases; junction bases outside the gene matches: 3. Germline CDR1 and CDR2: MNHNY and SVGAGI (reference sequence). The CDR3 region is CASGRGDGYTF. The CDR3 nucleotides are TGTGCCAGCGGCAGGGGGGATGGCTACACCTTC.

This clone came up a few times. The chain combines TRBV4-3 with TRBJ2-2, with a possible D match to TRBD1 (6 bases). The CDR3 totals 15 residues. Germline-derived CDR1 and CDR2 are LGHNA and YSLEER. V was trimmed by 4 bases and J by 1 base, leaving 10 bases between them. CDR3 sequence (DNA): TGCGCCAGCAGCCGAGGGGGATGGAACACCGGGGAGCTGTTTTTT. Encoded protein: CASSRGGWNTGELFF.

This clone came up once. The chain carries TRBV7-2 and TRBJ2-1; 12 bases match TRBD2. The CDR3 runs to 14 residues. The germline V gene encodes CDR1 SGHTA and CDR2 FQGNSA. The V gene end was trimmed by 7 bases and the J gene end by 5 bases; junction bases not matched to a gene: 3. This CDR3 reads CASNLAGGDNEQFF. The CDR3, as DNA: TGTGCCAGCAATCTAGCGGGAGGGGACAATGAGCAGTTCTTC.

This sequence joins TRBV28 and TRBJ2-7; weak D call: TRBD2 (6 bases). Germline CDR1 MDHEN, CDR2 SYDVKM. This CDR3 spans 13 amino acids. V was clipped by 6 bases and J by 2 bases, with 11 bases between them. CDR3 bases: TGTGCCAGCAGCCCAGGAGGGCCCTACGAGCAGTACTTC. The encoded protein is CASSPGGPYEQYF. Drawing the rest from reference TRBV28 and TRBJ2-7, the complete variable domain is DVKVTQSSRYLVKRTGEKVFLECVQDMDHENMFWYRQDPGLGLRLIYFSYDVKMKEKGDIPEGYSVSREKKERFSLILESASTNQTSMYLCASSPGGPYEQYFGPGTRLTVT.

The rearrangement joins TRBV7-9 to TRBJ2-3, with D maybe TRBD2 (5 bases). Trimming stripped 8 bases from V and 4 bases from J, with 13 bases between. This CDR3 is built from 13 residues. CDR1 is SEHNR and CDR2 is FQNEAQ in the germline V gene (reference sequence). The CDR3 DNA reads TGTGCCAGCGAGCTAGCCGCTCCAGATACGCAGTATTTT. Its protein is CASELAAPDTQYF.

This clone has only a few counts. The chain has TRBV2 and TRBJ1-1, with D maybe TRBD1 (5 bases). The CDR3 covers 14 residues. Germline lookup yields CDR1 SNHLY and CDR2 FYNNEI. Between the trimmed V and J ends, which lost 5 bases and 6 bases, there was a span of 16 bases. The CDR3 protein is CASSPMGRASEAFF. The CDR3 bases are TGTGCCAGCAGTCCGATGGGCAGGGCCTCTGAAGCTTTCTTT.

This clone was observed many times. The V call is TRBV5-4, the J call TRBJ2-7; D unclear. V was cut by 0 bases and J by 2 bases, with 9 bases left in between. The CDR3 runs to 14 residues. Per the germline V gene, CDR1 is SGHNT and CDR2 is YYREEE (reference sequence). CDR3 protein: CASSLERQPYEQYF. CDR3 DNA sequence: TGTGCCAGCAGCTTGGAGAGACAACCCTACGAGCAGTACTTC.

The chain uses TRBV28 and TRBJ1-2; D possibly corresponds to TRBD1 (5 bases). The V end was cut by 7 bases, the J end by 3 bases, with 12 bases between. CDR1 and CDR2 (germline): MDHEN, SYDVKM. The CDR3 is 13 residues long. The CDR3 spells CASTTTAYYGYTF. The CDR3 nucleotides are TGTGCCAGCACGACGACAGCCTACTATGGCTACACCTTC.

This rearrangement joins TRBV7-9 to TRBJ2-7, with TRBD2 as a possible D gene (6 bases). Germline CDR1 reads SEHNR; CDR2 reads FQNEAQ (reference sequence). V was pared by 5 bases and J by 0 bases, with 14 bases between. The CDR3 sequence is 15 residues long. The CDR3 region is CASSPRGGSSYEQYF. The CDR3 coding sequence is TGTGCCAGCAGCCCGCGGGGCGGCTCCTCCTACGAGCAGTACTTC.